Listed below are T cell receptor beta chains from one sample, sequenced in a study of Ad26.COV2.S vaccination and SARS-CoV-2 variants. The assay was immunoSEQ multiplex PCR, and TCRdb's table has in-frame clones only and misses some. The repertoire holds over 110,000 clones, with 86% as singletons. Sequencing used peripheral blood, obtained after recovery from COVID-19. These receptors were taken from a human donor who had recovered from COVID-19. CDR3s include the opening cysteine and the closing phenylalanine or tryptophan.

TRBV6-5,15,TRBJ2-5,CASSWGRRDLGTQYF
TRBV13,14,TRBJ2-5,CASSEQGRKETQYF
TRBV6-1,11,TRBJ2-7,CASSERSEQYF
TRBV5-6,14,TRBJ1-1,CASIPGTGSTEAFF
TRBV2,13,TRBJ1-2,CASSSSTNYGYTF
TRBV28,13,TRBJ2-4,CASSRGRVGIQYF
TRBV7-8,12,TRBJ1-1,CASRGLGPEAFF
TRBV5-1,13,TRBJ1-5,CASSFDTHQPQHF
TRBV11-3,11,TRBJ2-1,CASSKRNEQFF
TRBV7-2,16,TRBJ1-4,CASSLGRLQEGEKLFF
TRBV18,15,TRBJ2-5,CASSPSWGQQETQYF
TRBV3-1/TRBV3-2,16,TRBJ2-3,CASSHRTGTLADTQYF
TRBV3-1/TRBV3-2,15,TRBJ2-3,CASSTPQGGTDTQYF
TRBV5-4,14,TRBJ2-1,CASRGRGYLGEQFF